This record covers a single T cell receptor beta chain. Its antigen is not known. 13 Jbeta primers and 60 Vbeta primers were used for the PCR. Libraries were prepared by immunoSEQ multiplex PCR; TCRdb keeps only in-frame clonotypes and omits some of them. The table lists 130,000 or so clones, around 79% of them singletons. The CDR3 loop spans 15 amino acids. Germline V lookup: CDR1 LGHNA, CDR2 YNFKEQ. The V end lost 0 bases, the J end lost 7 bases, and 15 bases lay between the germline ends. This specimen belongs to a study of cytomegalovirus exposure and HLA in healthy donors. Findings and caveats of the study: The likely origin of a cluster of highly shared sequence variants was a sequencing artifact.

The source is a middle-aged woman in good health and CMV-seronegative. The specimen was PBMCs. J is TRBJ1-2 and V is TRBV4-2; D remains unclear. This chain's CDR3 is CASSQEEPTPGGYTF. The CDR3 DNA is TGTGCCAGCAGCCAAGAGGAACCAACCCCGGGTGGCTACACCTTC.